The 20 T cell receptor beta chains below were found in one sample sequenced in a study of T cell clonality in common variable immunodeficiency. Their target antigens are unknown. Assay: immunoSEQ multiplex PCR; the TCRdb copy retains only in-frame clones and omits some. The sample holds about 28,000 clones, and no clone turns up only once. Study outcomes and limitations: Reportedly, TCR beta sequences from common variable immunodeficiency showed fewer deletions and N-nucleotide insertions.

Sequenced material: peripheral blood mononuclear cells. All receptors come from a human donor with common variable immunodeficiency.

This clone was picked up many times. The read halts 3 residues ahead of the CDR3 end, with the missing end drawn from the germline J gene. The J gene is TRBJ2-7, the V gene TRBV5-1; D is possibly TRBD1 (6 bases). Trimming stripped 4 bases from V and 1 base from J, with 9 bases between. CDR3 length equals 13 residues. Germline lookup yields CDR1 SGHRS and CDR2 YFSETQ. CDR3 loop: CASSIGQSYEQYF. The sequenced part of the CDR3 DNA is TGCGCCAGCAGCATAGGACAGTCCTACGAG.

This clone is termed medium-sized. The read ends 3 residues shy of where the CDR3 ends; the end is completed using the germline J gene. Other nucleotide sequences from this sample produce the same CDR3. V and J are TRBV6-2 or TRBV6-3 and TRBJ2-7, with TRBD2 matching 10 bases. With 2 bases clipped from V and 5 bases from J, the junction kept 12 bases outside the gene matches. This CDR3 region has 17 residues. CDR1 is MNHEY, CDR2 SVGEGT, per germline. Partial CDR3 DNA: TGTGCCAGCAGTTACCACAAAGCGGGAGGGCTTGCCGACGAG. Translation gives CASSYHKAGGLADE. The full CDR3 protein is CASSYHKAGGLADEQYF.

Regarding this clone: The CDR3 goes on 3 residues after the read ends, and that part is filled in from the germline J gene. V gene TRBV19 combines with J gene TRBJ1-2; perhaps TRBD1 as D (6 bases). The germline CDR1 and CDR2 sequences are LNHDA and SQIVND (reference sequence). This CDR3 contains 15 residues. This chain's CDR3 is CASSIAGQRRVSYTF. CDR3 DNA (partial): TGTGCCAGTAGTATAGCCGGACAGCGGAGGGTGAGC.

On this clone: The observed sequence ends 3 residues before the CDR3 terminus, with the missing tail filled in from the germline J gene. The chain is built from TRBV5-5 and TRBJ1-5; weak D call: TRBD1 (5 bases). This CDR3 comprises 14 residues. With 7 bases removed from V and 1 base from J, the gap between germline ends came to 12 bases. From germline, CDR1 is SGHKS and CDR2 YYEKEE (reference sequence). This CDR3 reads CASPRVVSNQPQHF. The covered CDR3 bases are TGTGCCAGCCCCAGGGTCGTGAGCAATCAGCCC. Using reference TRBV5-5 and TRBJ1-5 for the parts outside the CDR3, the full variable domain is DAGVTQSPTHLIKTRGQQVTLRCSPISGHKSVSWYQQVLGQGPQFIFQYYEKEERGRGNFPDRFSARQFPNYSSELNVNALLLGDSALYLCASPRVVSNQPQHFGDGTRLSIL.

In regard to this clone: The read is 3 residues too short to cover the CDR3 end, so that end is filled in from the germline J gene. V gene TRBV5-3 combines with J gene TRBJ2-1; 14 nucleotides agree with TRBD2. TRBV5-3 is an ORF for which the function is uncertain. J gave up 0 bases and V 4 bases, and 12 bases lay outside the gene matches. The CDR3 runs to 20 residues. The CDR3 sequence is CARSNSGTSGSPSSYNEQFF. The CDR3 bases that were read are TGTGCCAGAAGCAACTCCGGGACTAGCGGGAGTCCTAGCTCCTACAATGAG.

This clone showed up many times. The read ends 3 residues shy of where the CDR3 ends; the end is completed using the germline J gene. The rearrangement links TRBV30 to TRBJ2-1; the D gene is possibly TRBD2 (6 bases). The germline V and J ends were trimmed by 0 bases and 0 bases, with 15 bases remaining between them. Germline CDR1 reads GTSNPN; CDR2 reads SVGIG (reference sequence). The CDR3 spans 17 residues. The CDR3 DNA, read in part, is TGTGCCTGGAGTGTTGGTAGCGGCTATTTCTCCTACAATGAG. Its protein product is CAWSVGSGYFSYNE. The whole CDR3 is CAWSVGSGYFSYNEQFF.

This clone was seen repeatedly, ten times or more. The read stops 3 residues short of the end of the CDR3; the missing end is completed from the germline J gene. The chain couples TRBV29-1 to TRBJ2-5; 10 bases agree with TRBD1. Trimming at V came to 7 bases and at J to 1 base, leaving 9 bases not matched to a gene. The CDR3 consists of 15 residues. Germline V gives CDR1 SQVTM, CDR2 ANQGSEA. The CDR3 reads CSAGTGVFVQETQYF. CDR3 DNA (partial): TGCAGCGCCGGGACAGGGGTTTTTGTCCAAGAGACC.

This clone was recorded at least ten times. The DNA ends 3 residues before the CDR3 does, and the rest of the CDR3 is filled in from the germline J gene. This chain connects TRBV7-2 to TRBJ2-3; TRBD2 might be the D (6 bases). Germline lookup yields CDR1 SGHTA and CDR2 FQGNSA. Trimming left V 6 bases short and J 3 bases short, with 16 bases between. This CDR3 is 15 amino acids long. The CDR3 bases that were read are TGTGCCAGCAGACCGCCGGGACTTACTACAGATACG. Translation gives CASRPPGLTTDT. The entire CDR3 sequence reads CASRPPGLTTDTQYF.

This clone was recorded many times. The observed sequence ends 3 residues before the CDR3 terminus, with the missing tail filled in from the germline J gene. The chain combines TRBV19 with TRBJ2-2; no firm D call. CDR3 size: 15 residues. Per germline, CDR1 LNHDA and CDR2 SQIVND (reference sequence). V lost 3 bases to trimming and J lost 1 base, with 9 bases between them. The CDR3 reads CASSIRHLNTGELFF. The CDR3 DNA, read in part, is TGTGCCAGTAGTATCAGGCATTTGAACACCGGGGAG.

This clone was counted only a few times. The read halts 3 residues ahead of the CDR3 end, with the missing end drawn from the germline J gene. V is TRBV19 and J is TRBJ1-5, with TRBD1 identical over 7 bases. This CDR3 spans 16 amino acids. Germline CDR1 is LNHDA and CDR2 is SQIVND (reference sequence). V was clipped by 6 bases and J by 4 bases; unmatched bases: 12. CDR3 DNA (partial): TGTGCCAGTAGGCGGAACGGACAGGCTTGGAATCAGCCC. It yields the protein CASRRNGQAWNQP. The entire CDR3 protein is CASRRNGQAWNQPQHF. Full variable domain (missing parts from reference TRBV19 and TRBJ1-5): DGGITQSPKYLFRKEGQNVTLSCEQNLNHDAMYWYRQDPGQGLRLIYYSQIVNDFQKGDIAEGYSVSREKKESFPLTVTSAQKNPTAFYLCASRRNGQAWNQPQHFGDGTRLSIL.

In its sample, this clone was seen a few times. This CDR3 reads CASSPEPWGEAPSYEQYF. CDR3 DNA (partial): TGTGCCAGCTCACCAGAGCCCTGGGGGGAGGCCCCCTCCTACGAG. The chain employs TRBV18 and TRBJ2-7; the D gene is possibly TRBD2 (6 bases). The CDR3 end lies 3 residues beyond the end of the read and is filled in from the germline J gene. CDR1 KGHSH and CDR2 LQKENI come from the germline V gene. This CDR3 contains 18 residues. Between the trimmed V and J ends, which lost 2 bases and 0 bases, there was a span of 20 bases.

This clone was seen at least ten times. The CDR3 end lies 3 residues beyond the end of the read and is filled in from the germline J gene. This chain links TRBV11-2 with TRBJ1-5, with TRBD1 matching 8 bases. The V and J ends lost 6 bases and 2 bases, in that order; junction bases with no gene match: 3. The CDR3 spans 14 residues. Per germline, CDR1 SGHAT and CDR2 FQNNGV. The CDR3 protein is CASSPTGGNQPQHF. CDR3 DNA, as far as it was read: TGTGCCAGCAGTCCGACAGGGGGCAATCAGCCC.

This clone has a count of ten or more. The DNA ends 3 residues before the CDR3 does, and the rest of the CDR3 is filled in from the germline J gene. The chain couples TRBV18 to TRBJ2-3; 9 bases align to TRBD2. CDR1 is KGHSH and CDR2 is LQKENI in the germline V gene. CDR3 length: 17 residues. Trimming took 1 base from V and 4 from J; bases not matched to a gene: 9. CDR3 bases read: TGTGCCAGCTCACCACGGTGGGTAGCGGGAGAGCCAGATACG. Translating it yields CASSPRWVAGEPDT. The whole CDR3 reads CASSPRWVAGEPDTQYF.

This clone occurred many times. The DNA ends 3 residues before the CDR3 does, and the rest of the CDR3 is filled in from the germline J gene. V is TRBV19 and J is TRBJ2-7; the match to TRBD1 covers 8 bases. This CDR3 comprises 15 residues. Germline loops: CDR1 LNHDA, CDR2 SQIVND (reference sequence). Trimming at V came to 6 bases and at J to 2 bases, leaving 9 bases not matched to a gene. CDR3 DNA (partial): TGTGCCAGTAGGAAAATGGACAGGGTGACCTACGAG. It yields the protein CASRKMDRVTYE. The whole CDR3 protein reads CASRKMDRVTYEQYF. The full variable domain, its missing parts supplied by reference TRBV19 and TRBJ2-7, is DGGITQSPKYLFRKEGQNVTLSCEQNLNHDAMYWYRQDPGQGLRLIYYSQIVNDFQKGDIAEGYSVSREKKESFPLTVTSAQKNPTAFYLCASRKMDRVTYEQYFGPGTRLTVT.

This clone was seen at least ten times. The observed sequence ends 3 residues before the CDR3 terminus, with the missing tail filled in from the germline J gene. This chain uses TRBV5-6 with TRBJ1-2; D perhaps matches TRBD1 (6 bases). Germline loops: CDR1 SGHDT, CDR2 YYEEEE. Deletions cut 1 base from V and 4 bases from J, with 8 bases between. This CDR3 has 13 amino acids. The covered CDR3 bases are TGTGCCAGCAGCTTGCAGGGGTTCTATGGC. Translating gives CASSLQGFYG. The complete CDR3 sequence is CASSLQGFYGYTF.

With regard to this clone: The CDR3 end lies 3 residues beyond the end of the read and is filled in from the germline J gene. The chain has TRBV7-6 and TRBJ1-4, with D possibly matching TRBD1 (5 bases). The CDR3 loop spans 18 amino acids. Germline V CDR1 and CDR2: SGHVS, FNYEAQ. The V end lost 2 bases, the J end lost 0 bases, and 16 bases lay between the germline ends. CDR3 DNA (partial): TGTGCCAGCAGCTTACGGCCCGAGACGGGGGCAACTAATGAAAAA. This sequence encodes CASSLRPETGATNEK. In full, the CDR3 reads CASSLRPETGATNEKLFF.

CDR3 in amino acids: CASSYLPGGREYNEQFF. Partial CDR3 DNA: TGTGCCAGCAGTTACCTCCCCGGCGGGCGGGAGTACAATGAG. The rearrangement joins TRBV6-2 or TRBV6-3 to TRBJ2-1; 7 bases align to TRBD2. The CDR3 extends 3 residues past the end of the read, so its final part is completed from the germline J gene. This CDR3 region has 17 residues. The germline CDR1 and CDR2 sequences are MNHEY and SVGEGT. The junction had 11 bases not matched to a gene; V was cut back by 2 bases and J by 4 bases.

This clone was detected ten times or more. The sequenced fragment ends 3 residues before the CDR3 boundary, so the rest is inferred from the germline J gene. The chain employs TRBV5-1 and TRBJ2-3; no clear D. This CDR3 has 12 amino acids. The V and J ends lost 8 bases and 0 bases respectively, with 7 bases between them. Germline CDR1 is SGHRS and CDR2 is YFSETQ. The CDR3 region is CASYSSTDTQYF. The covered CDR3 bases are TGCGCCAGTTATTCTAGCACAGATACG.

A word on this clone: The CDR3 end falls 3 residues outside the read, so it is completed with the germline J gene. The V call is TRBV20-1, the J call TRBJ2-7; 8 bases match TRBD1. The CDR3 loop spans 15 amino acids. Per the germline V gene, CDR1 is DFQATT and CDR2 is SNEGSKA (reference sequence). J lost 1 base, V lost 0 bases, and 5 bases had no gene match. The sequenced part of the CDR3 DNA is TGCAGTGCTAGAGAAGGACAGGGTTGGTCCTACGAG. Translating gives CSAREGQGWSYE. The entire CDR3 is CSAREGQGWSYEQYF.

This clone was observed at least ten times. The read terminates 3 residues ahead of where the CDR3 ends, so the germline J gene completes it. This chain joins TRBV7-9 and TRBJ2-1; tentative D call: TRBD2 (6 bases). The V end lost 4 bases, the J end lost 2 bases, and 12 bases lay between the germline ends. This CDR3 comprises 15 residues. CDR1 and CDR2 from the germline V gene are SEHNR and FQNEAQ (reference sequence). The CDR3 bases that were read are TGTGCCAGCAGCTACCAAGCGGGTCCCTACAATGAG. Protein sequence: CASSYQAGPYNE. The whole CDR3 sequence reads CASSYQAGPYNEQFF.